The source of this T cell receptor (beta chain) is a study of blood T cell repertoires in COVID-19 (dated by TCRdb to the early 2020s). About the full investigation: Collaborator samples came from the United States, Italy and Spain and covered acute and convalescent phases of COVID-19. Where HLA class I and class II types were available, the types were taken from metadata supplied by the sample provider, not from assay-based typing. A freely available public database, intended as a resource for researchers studying the immune response to SARS-CoV-2, is where the repertoires were released. Deeply sampled blood TCRbeta repertoires from subjects exposed to, actively infected with, or recovered from COVID-19 were included in the dataset. The sample metadata nearly always contained a de-identified subject ID, COVID-19 status, age in years and sex. The prospective study material was composed of cDNA or gDNA derived from T cells, B-cell-depleted T cells, or PBMCs. Samples were obtained from the ongoing ImmuneRACE study (first 160 participants) and from over 1,000 subjects provided by 6 global collaborators. Study-wide conclusions, independent of this receptor: The quantity of clinical and demographic metadata differed by source and by participant and was supplied without curation.

From cysteine to phenylalanine, the CDR3 is 18 amino acids long. Just CDR3 DNA is preserved here, 54 bases in frame from base 1. Comments on this clone: The antigen it binds to is not known. No base-level quality is on record; no much larger clone is a single base apart.

TCRbeta CDR3 regions were amplified from genomic DNA by means of the immunoSEQ Assay, a bias-controlled multiplex PCR. As for the original processing: Nucleated cell counts per sample were estimated from amplification of reference gene primers within the assay. To quantify the absolute abundance of each unique TCRbeta CDR3 rearrangement, sequence reads were collapsed and filtered. For each sample, productive Simpson clonality was calculated as the square root of Simpson's diversity index across productive rearrangements. Not all clones reach the TCRdb copy of this immuneACCESS table, which keeps in-frame sequences only. Checked studies attribute under half of the gap to unresolved V genes and leave the rest unexplained. D and trimming were read from the DNA, whereas the V and J calls and clone size are those reported in that table. The sample contains 100,000 to 120,000 clones, roughly 76% of them found a single time. The top ten hold 7.6% of the sample.

Collaborating institutions collected whole blood in K2EDTA tubes following their own protocols. Collaborator samples were shipped for TCRbeta analysis as frozen whole blood, isolated PBMCs, or DNA extracted from either sample type. The receptor comes from a woman aged 60-75 years with acute or convalescent COVID-19. Sequenced: peripheral blood. The chain joins TRBV21-1 to TRBJ1-4; the table's D gene call, TRBD1, was not cross checked with the DNA. TRBV21-1 has pseudogene status. The DNA sequence follows: TGTGCCAGGTCAACACAGGGGGCTGGGTTAGAAACTAATGAAAAACTGTTTTTT. It is translated as CARSTQGAGLETNEKLFF.